Shown below are 7 T cell receptor beta chains from a single sample sequenced in a study of a mutant IDH1 vaccine in newly diagnosed glioma. Clones were sequenced by immunoSEQ multiplex PCR, and TCRdb holds only the in-frame ones, with some missing. The sample includes 70,000 to 100,000 clones, roughly 90% of them seen just once. The time point here: week 5, during vaccination. The vaccine gave 300 ug of a 20-mer mutant IDH1 peptide subcutaneously per dose. Which antigens these TCRs recognize remains unknown. This sample comprised PBMCs, obtained from a glioma patient whose treatment included an IDH1 peptide vaccine. These receptors were taken from a woman between 50 and 59 years old with glioma.

The rearrangement uses TRBV7-2 and TRBJ2-2; D is uncertain. Between the trimmed V and J ends, which lost 5 bases and 7 bases, there was a span of 14 bases. This CDR3 region has 14 residues. Germline CDR1 SGHTA, CDR2 FQGNSA. The DNA for the CDR3 is TGTGCCAGCAGCATCGGACGTGCGGTCGGGGAGCTGTTTTTT. Amino acid sequence: CASSIGRAVGELFF. The variable domain in full, with the rest retrieved from reference TRBV7-2 and TRBJ2-2, is GAGVSQSPSNKVTEKGKDVELRCDPISGHTALYWYRQSLGQGLEFLIYFQGNSAPDKSGLPSDRFSAERTGGSVSTLTIQRTQQEDSAVYLCASSIGRAVGELFFGEGSRLTVL.

This sequence joins TRBV7-2 and TRBJ2-3; weak D call: TRBD2 (5 bases). The CDR3 is 14 residues long. Between the trimmed V and J ends, which lost 8 bases and 0 bases, there was a span of 12 bases. Looked up from germline, CDR1 is SGHTA and CDR2 is FQGNSA. CDR3 nucleotide sequence: TGTGCCAGCGGGCCAGGCGGGAGCACAGATACGCAGTATTTT. Its translation: CASGPGGSTDTQYF. Complete variable domain (other parts from reference TRBV7-2 and TRBJ2-3): GAGVSQSPSNKVTEKGKDVELRCDPISGHTALYWYRQSLGQGLEFLIYFQGNSAPDKSGLPSDRFSAERTGGSVSTLTIQRTQQEDSAVYLCASGPGGSTDTQYFGPGTRLTVL.

The V call is TRBV28, the J call TRBJ2-7; maybe TRBD1 (6 bases). Germline assignment: CDR1 MDHEN and CDR2 SYDVKM. V dropped 7 bases and J dropped 1 base, with 14 bases sitting between them. This CDR3 has 14 residues. CDR3 in DNA: TGTGCCAGCACCGGGGACAAGTCTTCCTACGAGCAGTACTTC. This translates into CASTGDKSSYEQYF.

V usage is TRBV4-1 and J usage is TRBJ2-2; D unclear. Looked up from germline, CDR1 is MGHRA and CDR2 is YSYEKL. Trimming removed 0 bases from V and 4 bases from J, with 12 bases in between. CDR3 length: 16 residues. The CDR3 DNA reads TGCGCCAGCAGCCAAGAATGGACCCTCCGCACCGGGGAGCTGTTTTTT. Translation gives CASSQEWTLRTGELFF.

The chain combines TRBV7-8 with TRBJ2-7; the match to TRBD2 covers 8 bases. The CDR3 has 12 residues. The germline gives CDR1 SGHVS, CDR2 FQNEAQ. V lost 5 bases to trimming and J lost 13 bases; unmatched junction nucleotides: 10. CDR3 sequence (DNA): TGTGCCAGCAGCCCCGGGGCCGGACTAGCCTACTTC. Translating gives CASSPGAGLAYF.

This clone was seen once. The rearrangement links TRBV20-1 to TRBJ2-1; the D is unclear. The CDR3 extends over 11 amino acids. The germline gives CDR1 DFQATT, CDR2 SNEGSKA (reference sequence). Trimming took off 4 bases at V and 2 bases at J, with 3 bases between the two ends. The CDR3 spells CSAKPYNEQFF. CDR3 coding DNA: TGCAGTGCTAAACCCTACAATGAGCAGTTCTTC.

This chain links TRBV28 with TRBJ2-3; TRBD2 agrees at 9 bases. The CDR3 is 16 residues long. V gave up 4 bases and J gave up 5 bases; unmatched junction bases: 10. Germline CDR1 MDHEN, CDR2 SYDVKM. CDR3 residues: CASSSASGIPGDTQYF. The CDR3 DNA follows: TGTGCCAGCAGTTCTGCTAGCGGGATTCCCGGAGATACGCAGTATTTT.